This T cell receptor (beta chain) was captured in a study of cytotoxic CD8 clonotypes in ibrutinib-treated CLL (dated by TCRdb to about 2021). In terms of the full investigation: The cohort included approximately 15 treatment-naive and ten to eleven relapsed/refractory patients; roughly 17 were IGHV unmutated. Of the approximately 86 participants in the trial, roughly 25 had longitudinal samples available. All remission and progressive disease samples were collected while patients were still receiving ibrutinib. Responses were partial in 24 patients and complete in 2; after median approximately 66 months follow-up, some 14 stayed in remission and about twelve progressed. On average, each sample yielded around 250,000 productive templates and tens of thousands of productive rearrangements. Cryopreserved peripheral blood mononuclear cells were collected before treatment, at response, and at either disease progression or sustained remission. Samples at response were collected after a median of about 12 months of treatment, with a range of about 6 to 36 months.

Concerning this clone itself: Its antigen is unknown. The record has no base qualities; no much larger clone is one base away.

The label giving this sample's time point can be read as: less than 30 months on ibrutinib. Roughly 2 micrograms of genomic DNA were extracted from cryopreserved PBMCs for TCR beta library preparation. Longitudinal blood samples from CLL patients on ibrutinib monotherapy were analyzed using high-throughput TCR beta sequencing. The patients were enrolled in a single-center, open-label phase 2 trial of ibrutinib monotherapy. The CDR3 covers 18 residues, taking in both the cysteine and the phenylalanine. Only the CDR3 portion is preserved as DNA: 54 bases, with reading frame beginning at the first base. CDR1 SNHLY and CDR2 FYNNEI were looked up in the germline V gene. V ends up 6 bases short and J 2 bases short, with an unmatched junction base count of 11. A MiSeq instrument was used for deep resolution sequencing, which targeted depths ranging from 1 in 1 million up to 1 in 200,000 T cells, with coverage averaging 10x for each clonotype. The immunoSEQ hsTCRB Kit was used to generate the TCR beta libraries. As for how the authors treated the data: Data were analyzed with ImmunoSEQ Data Assistant and ImmunoSEQ Analyzer, with V, D and J genes assigned per IMGT definitions. Clonality, which ranges from 0 to 1, was calculated as one minus the normalized Shannon entropy of productive rearrangement frequencies. Only overrepresented clonotypes making up at least 0.05% of the repertoire of each patient were included in the public clonotype analysis. Repertoires from about a dozen age-matched healthy donors in immuneACCESS were used as clonality controls. Sourced from immuneACCESS, this table was stored by TCRdb with only in-frame sequences that have V and J called. A share of the clones is absent; for the studies checked, an unresolved V gene accounts for under half, and the remainder has no known explanation. That table gives V, J and clone size, and the DNA gave D and trimming. The sample includes more than 150,000 clones, with around three quarters observed a single time. 13% of the sample lies in the top ten.

Paper-wide results and their limitations: Clonality rose at ibrutinib response, remained stable during sustained remission, and dropped back toward baseline at progression. Sustained-remission and progressing patients did not have matched sampling times, and lymph node repertoires were not examined. Public clonotypes were found to be uncommon and were observed to contract or remain stable during treatment; the increase in clonality was shown to reflect expansion of private clonotypes at ibrutinib response. Baseline clonality was found to be higher than that of age-matched healthy donors and was strongly correlated with circulating CD8+ T-cell counts.

The TCR comes from a human donor with chronic lymphocytic leukemia. Sequencing used PBMCs, obtained after 24 months of ibrutinib treatment. This receptor chain uses TRBV2 and TRBJ2-1, with TRBD2 matching 12 junction bases. The CDR3 in this case is CASRSAPWTSGTYNEQFF. The DNA sequence is TGTGCCAGCAGATCTGCGCCATGGACTAGCGGGACCTACAATGAGCAGTTCTTC.